Listed below are T cell receptor beta chains from one sample, sequenced in a study of blood T cell repertoires in COVID-19. TCRdb's copy holds only in-frame clones and misses some; the assay was immunoSEQ multiplex PCR. Among approximately 170,000 clones listed, about 86% were seen once. Sequencing was carried out using peripheral blood. All receptors come from an elderly woman with acute or convalescent COVID-19. The CDR3 runs from the conserved cysteine through the conserved F or W. The D gene is left open where the match is weak. Rows give clone size only sometimes, using once, few, many, or a class for an expanded clone.

>TRBJ1-1|TRBV7-9|-|-
CASSPPGSGAFF
TGTGCCAGCAGCCCCCCCGGCAGCGGGGCTTTCTTT
>TRBJ1-2|TRBV30|TRBD1|-
CAWVRQGGYGYTF
TGTGCCTGGGTTAGACAGGGGGGTTATGGCTACACCTTC
>TRBJ2-5|TRBV5-5|TRBD2|-
CASSPAGGEGYQETQYF
TGTGCCAGCAGCCCAGCGGGAGGGGAAGGGTACCAAGAGACCCAGTACTTC
>TRBJ2-7|TRBV6-5|TRBD1|once
CASSYRGQGYEQYF
TGTGCCAGCAGTTACAGGGGGCAAGGGTACGAGCAGTACTTC
>TRBJ2-7|TRBV7-2|TRBD1|-
CASSSTGGSYEQYF
TGTGCCAGCAGCTCGACAGGGGGTTCCTACGAGCAGTACTTC
>TRBJ2-7|TRBV7-9|-|-
CASSPSPRYYEQYF
TGTGCCAGCAGCCCCTCCCCTAGGTACTACGAGCAGTACTTC
>TRBJ2-7|TRBV6-5|-|few
CASSYSLGSPEQYF
TGTGCCAGCAGTTACTCACTTGGGAGTCCCGAGCAGTACTTC
>TRBJ2-1|TRBV2|TRBD2|few
CASRPTSGAYNEQFF
TGTGCCAGCAGGCCGACTAGCGGGGCCTACAATGAGCAGTTCTTC
>TRBJ1-1|TRBV3-1/TRBV3-2|-|-
CASSQQILNTEAFF
TGTGCCAGCAGCCAACAGATTTTGAACACTGAAGCTTTCTTT
>TRBJ2-5|TRBV3-1/TRBV3-2|-|once
CASSQKAGMETQYF
TGTGCCAGCAGCCAAAAGGCAGGGATGGAGACCCAGTACTTC
>TRBJ2-2|TRBV24-1|TRBD2|-
CATSDPGLAGTGELFF
TGTGCCACCAGTGACCCGGGACTAGCGGGAACCGGGGAGCTGTTTTTT
>TRBJ1-6|TRBV10-3|-|-
CAISAENSYNSPLHF
TGTGCCATCAGTGCGGAGAACTCTTATAATTCACCCCTCCACTTT
>TRBJ1-2|TRBV6-5|-|once
CASTWGNYGYTF
TGTGCCAGCACCTGGGGCAACTATGGCTACACCTTC
>TRBJ2-3|TRBV9|TRBD2|few
CASSVASGGRDTQYF
TGTGCCAGCAGCGTCGCTAGCGGGGGTCGGGATACGCAGTATTTT
>TRBJ1-2|TRBV10-3|TRBD1|-
CAISRLNRDRGRTNYGYTF
TGTGCCATCAGTCGCCTAAACCGGGACAGGGGGCGAACTAACTATGGCTACACCTTC
>TRBJ2-5|TRBV11-2|-|-
CASRRDSETQYF
TGTGCCAGCAGACGGGACTCCGAGACCCAGTACTTC
>TRBJ1-4|TRBV24-1|-|many
CATSDGSPATNEKLFF
TGTGCCACCAGTGATGGTAGCCCGGCAACTAATGAAAAACTGTTTTTT
>TRBJ2-7|TRBV6-6|-|-
CASSLPGTLGYEQYF
TGTGCCAGCAGTCTCCCAGGGACTTTGGGCTACGAGCAGTACTTC
>TRBJ1-5|TRBV29-1|TRBD1|few
CSVGQGAGSNQPQHF
TGCAGCGTTGGACAGGGGGCCGGATCAAATCAGCCCCAGCATTTT
>TRBJ1-3|TRBV5-1|TRBD1|-
CASSVTGASGNTIYF
TGCGCCAGCAGCGTGACAGGGGCCTCTGGAAACACCATATATTTT
>TRBJ2-5|TRBV7-2|TRBD1|-
CASSTTGGGETQYF
TGTGCCAGCAGCACTACAGGGGGCGGGGAGACCCAGTACTTC
>TRBJ2-2|TRBV7-9|TRBD1|-
CASSLFPNRGLGTGELFF
TGTGCCAGCAGCTTATTTCCAAACAGGGGGCTGGGCACCGGGGAGCTGTTTTTT
>TRBJ2-7|TRBV7-7|-|once
CASSLAGTQQSSYEQYF
TGTGCTAGCAGCTTAGCCGGGACACAACAATCCTCCTACGAGCAGTACTTC
>TRBJ2-7|TRBV27|-|-
CASSGWGGFYEQYF
TGTGCCAGCAGCGGCTGGGGAGGCTTCTACGAGCAGTACTTC
>TRBJ1-2|TRBV5-4|TRBD1|-
CASSLERGRLNGYTF
TGTGCCAGCAGCTTGGAAAGGGGGCGCTTAAATGGCTACACCTTC
>TRBJ2-3|TRBV5-6|TRBD2|-
CASSIDLTSRSTDTQYF
TGTGCCAGCAGCATTGATCTGACTAGCAGATCCACAGATACGCAGTATTTT
>TRBJ1-2|TRBV28|-|-
CASQRDISNYGYTF
TGTGCCAGCCAACGGGACATATCTAACTATGGCTACACCTTC
>TRBJ2-1|TRBV6-4|-|few
CARNPAAGSYNEQFF
TGTGCCAGGAACCCAGCGGCTGGCTCCTACAATGAGCAGTTCTTC
>TRBJ2-5|TRBV28|-|-
CASSPPRQFLNF
TGTGCCAGCAGTCCACCCCGACAGTTTTTGAACTTC
>TRBJ2-3|TRBV6-2/TRBV6-3|-|-
CASSYRGSTDTQYF
TGTGCCAGCAGTTATCGCGGGAGCACAGATACGCAGTATTTT
>TRBJ2-1|TRBV6-5|TRBD2|-
CASTRTSGNNEQFF
TGTGCCAGCACCCGGACTAGCGGGAACAATGAGCAGTTCTTC
>TRBJ2-2|TRBV7-2|TRBD1|-
CASSQGQGINTGELFF
TGTGCCAGCAGCCAGGGACAGGGGATCAACACCGGGGAGCTGTTTTTT
>TRBJ1-2|TRBV5-1|TRBD1|many
CASSWDGTGGAGYTF
TGCGCCAGCAGCTGGGATGGAACAGGGGGCGCTGGCTACACCTTC
>TRBJ1-2|TRBV4-2|-|-
CASKGGVQVGYGYTF
TGTGCCAGCAAAGGGGGAGTTCAGGTGGGCTATGGCTACACCTTC
>TRBJ1-2|TRBV13|-|few
CASSLGIKARTPSYGYTF
TGTGCCAGCAGCTTAGGTATAAAAGCTAGGACACCATCCTATGGCTACACCTTC